What follows are 14 T cell receptor beta chains derived from one specimen sequenced in a study of blood T cell repertoires in COVID-19. Only in-frame clones appear in the TCRdb table, and some are missing; sequencing was by immunoSEQ multiplex PCR. The data contain about 88,000 clones, 85% of them seen just once; the ten biggest clones take up about 14%. The specimen was peripheral blood. These receptors were obtained from a woman between 65 and 79 years old with acute or convalescent COVID-19.

The chain joins TRBV11-2 to TRBJ2-5, with TRBD1 identical over 7 bases. The CDR3 is made up of 15 amino acids. The germline CDR1 and CDR2 sequences are SGHAT and FQNNGV. V gave up 7 bases and J gave up 0 bases; unmatched junction bases: 8. The CDR3 loop is CASTLLGQNQETQYF. As DNA, the CDR3 is TGTGCCAGCACCCTATTGGGACAGAACCAAGAGACCCAGTACTTC.

The rearrangement joins TRBV6-1 to TRBJ2-7; 9 bases fit TRBD2. The germline V gene encodes CDR1 MNHNS and CDR2 SASEGT. The CDR3 extends over 15 amino acids. Losses at the gene ends were 2 bases for V and 6 bases for J; bases not matched to a gene: 8. CDR3 in amino acids: CASSEMVAGVFEQYV. DNA for the CDR3: TGTGCCAGCAGTGAAATGGTAGCGGGGGTTTTCGAGCAGTACGTC.

V usage is TRBV4-1 and J usage is TRBJ1-2; no definite D call. Germline lookup yields CDR1 MGHRA and CDR2 YSYEKL. The CDR3 loop spans 15 amino acids. V shed 4 bases and J shed 0 bases, with 12 bases lying between them. CDR3: CASSLTQVANYGYTF. DNA for the CDR3: TGCGCCAGCAGCCTTACACAAGTGGCTAACTATGGCTACACCTTC.

There are a few counts of this clone. The rearrangement links TRBV5-1 to TRBJ1-1; D not resolved. The CDR3 totals 15 residues. The ends were cut back, 0 bases at V and 0 bases at J, with 9 bases in the middle. Germline loops: CDR1 SGHRS, CDR2 YFSETQ. The chain's CDR3 is CASSLVGSLNTEAFF. Here the CDR3 DNA reads TGCGCCAGCAGCTTGGTGGGCAGCTTGAACACTGAAGCTTTCTTT. The full variable domain, with the rest looked up from reference TRBV5-1 and TRBJ1-1, is KAGVTQTPRYLIKTRGQQVTLSCSPISGHRSVSWYQQTPGQGLQFLFEYFSETQRNKGNFPGRFSGRQFSNSRSEMNVSTLELGDSALYLCASSLVGSLNTEAFFGQGTRLTVV.

The chain carries TRBV2 and TRBJ2-7; no clear D gene. This CDR3 has 13 residues. CDR1 and CDR2 from the germline V gene are SNHLY and FYNNEI. Trimming left V 2 bases short and J 3 bases short, with 8 bases between. The DNA of the CDR3 is TGTGCCAGCAGTGAAAGACTGCTCTACGAGCAGTACGTC. Translation gives CASSERLLYEQYV.

In its sample, this clone was seen once. This rearrangement joins TRBV7-2 to TRBJ2-6; TRBD1 matches 9 bases. V lost 10 bases, J lost 1 base, and 14 bases stayed unmatched. The CDR3 runs to 18 residues. The germline V gene encodes CDR1 SGHTA and CDR2 FQGNSA. The CDR3 DNA sequence: TGTGCCACCGGTCAGGAGACAGGGGGGACTTCTGGGGCCAACGTCCTGACTTTC. Translation: CATGQETGGTSGANVLTF. The whole variable domain, remainder taken from reference TRBV7-2 and TRBJ2-6, is GAGVSQSPSNKVTEKGKDVELRCDPISGHTALYWYRQSLGQGLEFLIYFQGNSAPDKSGLPSDRFSAERTGGSVSTLTIQRTQQEDSAVYLCATGQETGGTSGANVLTFGAGSRLTVL.

The rearrangement joins TRBV7-9 to TRBJ1-2, with a tentative D call TRBD1 (5 bases). V was clipped by 3 bases and J by 4 bases, with 12 bases between them. This CDR3 spans 14 amino acids. CDR1 is SEHNR and CDR2 is FQNEAQ in the germline V gene (reference sequence). The CDR3 region has the DNA TGTGCCAGCAGCTTCTCGACAGAAGTCTATGGCTACACCTTC. It encodes CASSFSTEVYGYTF.

The chain employs TRBV18 and TRBJ2-5; TRBD1 aligns across 8 bases. Germline CDR1 is KGHSH and CDR2 is LQKENI. Losses at the gene ends were 2 bases for V and 6 bases for J; bases not matched to a gene: 5. This CDR3 has 14 amino acids. CDR3 sequence: CASSPDRGPKTQYF. The CDR3 DNA sequence: TGTGCCAGCTCACCAGACAGGGGCCCGAAGACCCAGTACTTC.

This clone was observed a handful of times. The rearrangement links TRBV11-2 to TRBJ1-5; no reliable D call. The CDR3 is made up of 14 amino acids. Germline CDR1 and CDR2: SGHAT and FQNNGV. V shed 2 bases and J shed 0 bases, with 5 bases lying between them. This CDR3 reads CASSLSGSNQPQHF. CDR3 DNA sequence: TGTGCCAGCAGCTTATCGGGTAGCAATCAGCCCCAGCATTTT.

The chain couples TRBV11-3 to TRBJ2-1, with 10 positions matching TRBD1. V trimming: 1 base; J trimming: 2 bases; junction bases outside the gene matches: 14. The V gene's germline CDR1 is SGHNT and CDR2 YENEEA. The CDR3 is 20 residues long. The CDR3 DNA reads as TGTGCCAGCAGCTTAGGAGGATTCCCCTCCGGGACAGGGGCCTACAATGAGCAGTTCTTC. As protein: CASSLGGFPSGTGAYNEQFF.

The chain employs TRBV7-2 and TRBJ2-3, with D perhaps TRBD2 (5 bases). CDR1 SGHTA and CDR2 FQGNSA come from the germline V gene. Trimming left V 3 bases short and J 6 bases short, with 16 bases between. The CDR3 spans 15 residues. CDR3 region: CASSLVVGVTDTQYF. CDR3 DNA: TGTGCCAGCAGCTTGGTGGTGGGAGTCACGGATACGCAGTATTTT.

The rearrangement uses TRBV15 and TRBJ1-2; D might be TRBD1 (5 bases). Germline CDR1 reads LNHNV; CDR2 reads YYDKDF (reference sequence). The CDR3 sequence is 14 residues long. V lost 3 bases and J lost 8, with 16 bases in between. CDR3 loop: CATSRDRTPSGYTF. CDR3 nucleotides: TGTGCCACCAGCAGGGACCGGACACCCTCGGGCTACACCTTC. Together with reference TRBV15 and TRBJ1-2, the CDR3 gives the full variable domain: DAMVIQNPRYQVTQFGKPVTLSCSQTLNHNVMYWYQQKSSQAPKLLFHYYDKDFNNEADTPDNFQSRRPNTSFCFLDIRSPGLGDTAMYLCATSRDRTPSGYTFGSGTRLTVV.

This clone was recorded once. The chain links TRBV21-1 to TRBJ1-2; the D segment call TRBD1 is taken from the table without a DNA check. TRBV21-1 is classified as a pseudogene. The CDR3 runs 13 residues. The CDR3 coding sequence is TGTGCCAGCATTACCCGGACAGGGAGAGGCTACACCTTC. Its translation is CASITRTGRGYTF.

This chain joins TRBV7-7 and TRBJ2-5, with TRBD2 matching over 11 bases. Germline V lookup: CDR1 SSHAT, CDR2 FNYEAQ (reference sequence). Trimming took 4 bases from V and 5 from J; bases not matched to a gene: 9. The CDR3 loop spans 16 amino acids. The CDR3 DNA sequence: TGTGCCAGCAGCTATTTAGCGGGGGGGCGTATTGAGACCCAGTACTTC. Translated, it gives CASSYLAGGRIETQYF.